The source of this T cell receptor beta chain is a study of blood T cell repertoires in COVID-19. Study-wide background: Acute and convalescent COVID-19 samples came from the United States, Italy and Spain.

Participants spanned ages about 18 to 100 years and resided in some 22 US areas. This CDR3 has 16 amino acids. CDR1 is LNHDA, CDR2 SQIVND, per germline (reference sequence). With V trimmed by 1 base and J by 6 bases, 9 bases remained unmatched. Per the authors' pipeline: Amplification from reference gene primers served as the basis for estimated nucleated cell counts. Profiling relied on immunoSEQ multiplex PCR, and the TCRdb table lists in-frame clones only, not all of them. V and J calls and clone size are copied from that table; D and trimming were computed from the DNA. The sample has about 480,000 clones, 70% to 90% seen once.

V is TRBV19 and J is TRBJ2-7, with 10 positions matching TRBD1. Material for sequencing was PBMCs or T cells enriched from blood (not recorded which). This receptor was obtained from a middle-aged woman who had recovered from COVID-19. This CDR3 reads CASSIVPGQGLLEQYF. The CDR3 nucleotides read TGTGCCAGTAGTATAGTCCCGGGACAGGGGCTCCTCGAGCAGTACTTC. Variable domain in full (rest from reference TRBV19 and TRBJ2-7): DGGITQSPKYLFRKEGQNVTLSCEQNLNHDAMYWYRQDPGQGLRLIYYSQIVNDFQKGDIAEGYSVSREKKESFPLTVTSAQKNPTAFYLCASSIVPGQGLLEQYFGPGTRLTVT.